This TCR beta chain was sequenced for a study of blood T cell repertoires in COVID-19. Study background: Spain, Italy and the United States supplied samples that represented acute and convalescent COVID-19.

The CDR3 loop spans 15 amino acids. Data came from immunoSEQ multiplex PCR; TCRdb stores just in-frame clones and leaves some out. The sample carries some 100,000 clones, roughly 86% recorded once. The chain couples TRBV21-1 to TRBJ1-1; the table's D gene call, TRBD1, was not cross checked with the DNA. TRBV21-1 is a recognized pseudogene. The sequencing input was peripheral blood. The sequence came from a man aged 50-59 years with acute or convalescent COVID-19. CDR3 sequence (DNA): TGTGCCAGCAGCAAAGGCGGACAGGGGATTACTGAAGCTTTCTTT. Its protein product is CASSKGGQGITEAFF.